This T cell receptor beta chain comes out of a study of cytomegalovirus exposure and HLA in healthy donors. Whole-study findings and limits: In a later analysis, at a false discovery rate of 0.05, approximately 15,000 TCR beta sequences matched HLA alleles.

This clone was detected a few times. Antigen specificity is unknown. Germline values: CDR1 MNHNS, CDR2 SASEGT. This CDR3 has 11 amino acids. Losses at the gene ends were 6 bases for V and 7 bases for J; bases not matched to a gene: 1. It was with 60 Vbeta and 13 Jbeta primers that the PCR ran. Sequencing was performed with immunoSEQ multiplex PCR; in TCRdb, only in-frame clones are kept and a portion is missing. Of approximately 120,000 clones in the sample, approximately 80% were seen once. The receptor was isolated from a woman between 25 and 40 years old in good health and CMV-seronegative. The genes are TRBV6-1 and TRBJ2-7, with TRBD1 matching 9 bases. The specimen was PBMCs. CDR3 loop: CASRTGGEQYF. CDR3 DNA: TGTGCCAGCAGGACAGGGGGGGAGCAGTACTTC.